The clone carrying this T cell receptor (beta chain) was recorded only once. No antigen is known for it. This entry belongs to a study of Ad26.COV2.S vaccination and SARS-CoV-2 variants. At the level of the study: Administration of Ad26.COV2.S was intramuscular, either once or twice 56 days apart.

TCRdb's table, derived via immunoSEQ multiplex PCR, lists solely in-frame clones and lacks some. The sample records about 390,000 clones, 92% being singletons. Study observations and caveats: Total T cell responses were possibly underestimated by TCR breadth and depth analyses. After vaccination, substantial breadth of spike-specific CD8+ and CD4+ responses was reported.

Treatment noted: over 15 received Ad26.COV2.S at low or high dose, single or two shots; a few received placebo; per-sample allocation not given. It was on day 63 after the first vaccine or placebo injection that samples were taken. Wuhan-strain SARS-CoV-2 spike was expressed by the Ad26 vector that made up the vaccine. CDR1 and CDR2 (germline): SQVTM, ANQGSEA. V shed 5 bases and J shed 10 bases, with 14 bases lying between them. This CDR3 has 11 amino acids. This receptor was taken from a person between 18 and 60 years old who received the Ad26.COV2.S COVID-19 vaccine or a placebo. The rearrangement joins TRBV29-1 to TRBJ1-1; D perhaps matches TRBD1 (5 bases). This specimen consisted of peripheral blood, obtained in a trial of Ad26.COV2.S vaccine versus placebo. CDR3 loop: CSVSRVDRAFF. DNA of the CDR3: TGCAGCGTTTCCAGGGTAGATCGAGCTTTCTTT.